The subject of this entry is one T cell receptor beta chain. The antigen remains undetermined. This sample stems from a study of blood T cells in healthy people across ages. Per-sample yields of isolated PBMCs were at least 6 million. Study-level findings and limits: Per million T cells, TCR beta diversity dropped about linearly as age rose.

Next came a second PCR, run for about 6 to 11 cycles, which used a sample-barcoded 5' primer along with a J-beta primer mix. A template-switch adaptor containing 12 random nucleotides labeled each cDNA molecule. Via MiXCR, TCRdb re-called the 5' RACE reads, giving one row per CDR3 protein. The data contain 540,000 or so distinct CDR3 sequences, around half of them singletons. CDR1 is SEHNR and CDR2 is FQNEAQ in the germline V gene (reference sequence). The ends were cut back, 5 bases at V and 8 bases at J, with 15 bases in the middle. The CDR3 totals 14 residues. V is TRBV7-9 and J is TRBJ1-4, with a tentative D call TRBD1 (6 bases). The sequence was collected from a man at least 80 years old in good health. Specimen: blood. Here the CDR3 DNA reads TGTGCCAGCAGCATAGGGACACCAGCAGAAAAACTGTTTTTT. Its protein product is CASSIGTPAEKLFF.